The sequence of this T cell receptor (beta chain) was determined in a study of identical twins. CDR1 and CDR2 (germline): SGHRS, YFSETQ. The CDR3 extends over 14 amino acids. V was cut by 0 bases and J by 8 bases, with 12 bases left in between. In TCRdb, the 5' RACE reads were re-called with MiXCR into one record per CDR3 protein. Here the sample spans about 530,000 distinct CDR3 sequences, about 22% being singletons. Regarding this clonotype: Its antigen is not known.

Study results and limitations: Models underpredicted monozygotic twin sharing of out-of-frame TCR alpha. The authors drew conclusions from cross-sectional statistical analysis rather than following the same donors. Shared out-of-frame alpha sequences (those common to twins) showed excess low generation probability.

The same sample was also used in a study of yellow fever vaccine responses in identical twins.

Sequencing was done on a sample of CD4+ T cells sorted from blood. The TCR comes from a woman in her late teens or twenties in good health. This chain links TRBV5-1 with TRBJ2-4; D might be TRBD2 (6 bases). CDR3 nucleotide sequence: TGCGCCAGCAGCTTGGGAATTTCGGGGGACATTCAGTACTTC. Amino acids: CASSLGISGDIQYF.